These 14 T cell receptor beta chains came from one sample sequenced in a study of a mutant IDH1 vaccine in newly diagnosed glioma (dated by TCRdb to the early 2020s). Libraries were built with the immunoSEQ multiplex PCR assay. This immuneACCESS table, as held by TCRdb, lists in-frame sequences with V and J called but not all clones. Of the missing ones, under half trace to an unresolved V gene in checked studies; the others have no known cause. The sample has 92,000 or so clones on record, roughly four fifths of them singletons. Roughly 5.3% of the sample belongs to the ten largest clones. The time point label, read with the paper, signifies: baseline, week 1 (first vaccination visit). The sample's treatment or condition label, decoded: pre-vaccination baseline after standard-of-care therapy. The sequencing here drew on PBMCs, taken from a glioma patient treated with radiotherapy, temozolomide or both. These TCRs come from a man aged 40-49 years with glioma. Some clones in this sample may be carry-over from other donors' samples.

The gene calls are TRBV7-9 and TRBJ1-3; maybe TRBD1 (6 bases). Germline V lookup: CDR1 SEHNR, CDR2 FQNEAQ (reference sequence). The V end was cut by 7 bases, the J end by 0 bases, with 13 bases between. The length of the CDR3 is 15 residues. The CDR3 DNA reads as TGTGCCAGCACCCCGGGACAAAACTCTGGAAACACCATATATTTT. This gives the protein CASTPGQNSGNTIYF.

This chain links TRBV12-5 with TRBJ1-5, with TRBD1 as a possible D gene (5 bases). CDR1 is LGHNT and CDR2 is FRNRAP in the germline V gene. The length of the CDR3 is 15 residues. The V end lost 4 bases, the J end lost 2 bases, and 12 bases lay between the germline ends. The CDR3 coding sequence is TGTGCTAGTGGTTCCCCGTCACAGGGCAATCAGCCCCAGCATTTT. This translates into CASGSPSQGNQPQHF.

This clone was seen a single time. The gene calls are TRBV29-1 and TRBJ2-7; 11 bases are shared with TRBD1. V was clipped by 4 bases and J by 5 bases; unmatched bases: 1. The CDR3 has 12 amino acids. Germline V gene sequence: CDR1 SQVTM, CDR2 ANQGSEA. In nucleotides, the CDR3 is TGCAGCGTTGTGGGACAGGGGGACGAGCAGTACTTC. It encodes CSVVGQGDEQYF.

CDR3 DNA sequence: TGTGCCAGCAGTGACCGCAGGGTTGGCTACACCTTC. It is translated as CASSDRRVGYTF. This chain connects TRBV2 to TRBJ1-2; D might be TRBD1 (5 bases). The CDR3 is 12 amino acids. V lost 3 bases to trimming and J lost 7 bases, with 9 bases between them. Germline lookup yields CDR1 SNHLY and CDR2 FYNNEI.

The gene calls are TRBV6-6 and TRBJ1-1; weak D call: TRBD1 (6 bases). The CDR3 covers 13 residues. CDR1 is MNHNY, CDR2 SVGAGI, per germline (reference sequence). Trimming took 10 bases from V and 0 from J, leaving 12 bases between them. CDR3 residues: CAIRTEMNTEAFF. Here the CDR3 DNA reads TGTGCCATTAGGACAGAAATGAACACTGAAGCTTTCTTT.

V is TRBV6-5 and J is TRBJ2-3; D might be TRBD1 (5 bases). This CDR3 comprises 16 residues. V lost 0 bases to trimming and J lost 5 bases, with 15 bases between them. Germline V gene data show CDR1 as MNHEY and CDR2 as SVGAGI. The CDR3 protein is CASSYSADSLLDTQYF. The CDR3 DNA reads TGTGCCAGCAGTTACTCCGCAGACAGTTTACTAGATACGCAGTATTTT.

The rearrangement uses TRBV14 and TRBJ1-6; D might be TRBD1 (5 bases). This CDR3 contains 16 residues. Per the germline V gene, CDR1 is SGHDN and CDR2 is FVKESK. Trimming took off 4 bases at V and 0 bases at J, with 10 bases between the two ends. This CDR3 is CASSPRQSSYNSPLHF. In DNA form, the CDR3 reads TGTGCCAGCAGCCCCCGACAGAGCTCCTATAATTCACCCCTCCACTTT.

The chain employs TRBV2 and TRBJ2-1; 9 bases agree with TRBD1. V lost 4 bases, J lost 8 bases, and 3 bases stayed unmatched. Germline assignment: CDR1 SNHLY and CDR2 FYNNEI. The CDR3 totals 13 residues. The CDR3 region is CASSGTGVDEQFF. The CDR3, as DNA: TGTGCCAGCAGTGGGACAGGGGTGGATGAGCAGTTCTTC.

The chain uses TRBV4-2 and TRBJ2-1; tentatively, D is TRBD1 (5 bases). This CDR3 is built from 14 residues. Trimming stripped 5 bases from V and 5 bases from J, with 13 bases between. Germline V gene data show CDR1 as LGHNA and CDR2 as YNFKEQ. CDR3 coding DNA: TGTGCCAGCAGCAAATCGACAGCCGACAATGAGCAGTTCTTC. It encodes CASSKSTADNEQFF.

This chain links TRBV19 with TRBJ2-7; TRBD1 agrees at 9 bases. V gave up 7 bases and J gave up 5 bases; unmatched junction bases: 3. Looked up from germline, CDR1 is LNHDA and CDR2 is SQIVND (reference sequence). The CDR3 is made up of 12 amino acids. CDR3 nucleotide sequence: TGTGCCAGTAAGGGACAGGGAAACGAGCAGTACTTC. Translated, it gives CASKGQGNEQYF.

V and J are TRBV6-1 and TRBJ1-5; D remains unclear. V dropped 2 bases and J dropped 9 bases, with 14 bases sitting between them. Germline lookup yields CDR1 MNHNS and CDR2 SASEGT. The CDR3 sequence is 14 residues long. CDR3 sequence: CASSELAQQWPQHF. The CDR3 DNA reads as TGTGCCAGCAGTGAATTGGCCCAGCAGTGGCCCCAGCATTTT.

The CDR3 is CASSLRKNEKLFF. CDR3 coding DNA: TGTGCCAGCTCACTCAGGAAAAATGAAAAACTGTTTTTT. V usage is TRBV18 and J usage is TRBJ1-4; the D is unclear. Germline V lookup: CDR1 KGHSH, CDR2 LQKENI. This CDR3 is 13 amino acids long. V lost 4 bases and J 5 bases, leaving 8 bases between the germline ends.

This clone was detected once. The V gene is TRBV5-1, the J gene TRBJ1-6; D may be TRBD1 (5 bases). Germline CDR1 and CDR2: SGHRS and YFSETQ. The CDR3 is made up of 14 amino acids. V lost 4 bases and J lost 7, with 12 bases in between. CDR3 amino acids: CASSGNGGNSPLHF. The CDR3, as DNA: TGCGCCAGCAGCGGCAATGGGGGGAATTCACCCCTCCACTTT.

This chain joins TRBV5-1 and TRBJ2-2; 7 nucleotides line up with TRBD2. The CDR3 runs 16 residues. The trim removed 4 bases at V and 5 bases at J, leaving 11 bases unmatched. From germline, CDR1 is SGHRS and CDR2 YFSETQ. The DNA of the CDR3 is TGCGCCAGCAGCCCCTGGGGAGGGTTGAATACCGGGGAGCTGTTTTTT. As protein: CASSPWGGLNTGELFF.